The 14 T cell receptor beta chains below all came from one sample that was sequenced in a study of T-cell memory formation after mild COVID-19. TCRdb independently ran MiXCR on the 5' RACE reads; one entry per CDR3 protein. The sample includes under 300,000 distinct CDR3 sequences, approximately 7.6% of them seen just once. The sequenced sample consisted of PBMCs or a T cell subset sorted from them (not recorded which). Receptors originate from a man aged 18 to 29 who had mild COVID-19 (a few samples of this study predate the infection). Cell type and time point are not known.

This sequence joins TRBV20-1 and TRBJ1-1, with unresolved D. CDR1 and CDR2 (germline): DFQATT, SNEGSKA (reference sequence). V was shortened by 5 bases and J by 4 bases, with 17 bases between the two germline ends. CDR3 length equals 14 residues. Here the CDR3 reads CSAPVPLGSTEAFF. The CDR3 DNA reads TGCAGTGCTCCCGTCCCTCTGGGGAGCACTGAAGCTTTCTTT.

The J gene is TRBJ2-1, the V gene TRBV14; 9 bases match TRBD2. Germline CDR1 is SGHDN and CDR2 is FVKESK. The V gene end was trimmed by 1 base and the J gene end by 4 bases; junction bases not matched to a gene: 5. The CDR3 extends over 16 amino acids. The CDR3 region has the DNA TGTGCCAGCAGCCAAGTCGAGCGGGGGGTGTACAATGAGCAGTTCTTC. Its protein product is CASSQVERGVYNEQFF.

This chain links TRBV25-1 with TRBJ1-2, with no clear D. CDR3 length: 13 residues. Germline assignment: CDR1 MGHDK and CDR2 SYGVNS. The V end lost 7 bases, the J end lost 5 bases, and 14 bases lay between the germline ends. The CDR3 spells CASTSDTQYGYTF. CDR3 DNA sequence: TGTGCCAGCACCTCTGACACCCAGTATGGCTACACCTTC.

The chain couples TRBV19 to TRBJ1-6; D gene unclear. The CDR3 sequence is 15 residues long. Germline lookup yields CDR1 LNHDA and CDR2 SQIVND (reference sequence). Trimming removed 5 bases at V and 3 bases at J, with 11 bases between. The CDR3 DNA sequence: TGTGCCAGTAGTCCTGCCGGGATCTATAATTCACCCCTCCACTTT. This translates into CASSPAGIYNSPLHF.

The chain is built from TRBV5-6 and TRBJ1-2; the match to TRBD1 covers 8 bases. Germline V lookup: CDR1 SGHDT, CDR2 YYEEEE. CDR3 length: 13 residues. V shed 4 bases and J 6 bases; nucleotides not matched to a gene: 5. This CDR3 reads CASSIRRGHGYTF. The CDR3, as DNA: TGTGCCAGCAGCATCCGCAGGGGGCATGGCTACACCTTC.

The chain uses TRBV6-2 or TRBV6-3 and TRBJ2-5, with D tentatively TRBD2 (6 bases). Germline V gene sequence: CDR1 MNHEY, CDR2 SVGEGT. With 5 bases removed from V and 5 bases from J, the gap between germline ends came to 12 bases. The length of the CDR3 is 13 residues. CDR3 coding DNA: TGTGCCAGCAGTGGACCGGCGGGGGAGACCCAGTACTTC. Its protein is CASSGPAGETQYF.

This clonotype was detected only a few times. The chain carries TRBV5-1 and TRBJ1-1; D ambiguous. Germline CDR1 SGHRS, CDR2 YFSETQ. CDR3 length: 13 residues. Trimming took off 3 bases at V and 5 bases at J, with 11 bases between the two ends. The CDR3 is CASSWSERTEAFF. The CDR3 DNA reads TGCGCCAGCAGCTGGAGTGAACGGACTGAAGCTTTCTTT.

The table lists this clonotype with a few counts. The chain is built from TRBV7-2 and TRBJ1-2, with D maybe TRBD1 (5 bases). Germline loops: CDR1 SGHTA, CDR2 FQGNSA. With 1 base removed from V and 8 bases from J, the gap between germline ends came to 14 bases. The CDR3 is made up of 14 amino acids. As DNA, the CDR3 is TGTGCCAGCAGCTTAGGGACATTCTATGAAGGCTACACCTTC. Translated, it gives CASSLGTFYEGYTF.

DNA of the CDR3: TGTGCCACCAGCGCGGGGGGGGAGACCCAGTACTTC. It codes for CATSAGGETQYF. The gene calls are TRBV24-1 and TRBJ2-5; TRBD2 aligns across 9 bases. V shed 7 bases, J shed 5 bases, and the junction held 1 base outside the gene matches. The CDR3 consists of 12 residues. Germline V gene data show CDR1 as KGHDR and CDR2 as SFDVKD.

The chain has TRBV12-3 or TRBV12-4 and TRBJ2-3; D possibly corresponds to TRBD1 (5 bases). V was trimmed by 3 bases and J by 0 bases, leaving 10 bases between them. The CDR3 contains 15 residues. DNA of the CDR3: TGTGCCAGCAGTTTCTGGGGCTATAGCACAGATACGCAGTATTTT. This codes for CASSFWGYSTDTQYF.

This clonotype appeared a few times. The chain couples TRBV20-1 to TRBJ1-5; tentative D call: TRBD1 (6 bases). The germline CDR1 and CDR2 sequences are DFQATT and SNEGSKA (reference sequence). The V and J ends lost 1 base and 6 bases respectively, with 16 bases between them. The length of the CDR3 is 15 residues. The DNA for the CDR3 is TGCAGTGCTAGAGCTCACGGGGGGCTGGGTCAGCCCCAGCATTTT. It translates to CSARAHGGLGQPQHF.

This clonotype turned up a few times. This chain's CDR3 is CATKGLAGPYEQYV. CDR3 bases: TGTGCCACGAAAGGACTAGCGGGCCCCTACGAGCAGTACGTC. The rearrangement links TRBV6-6 to TRBJ2-7, with 11 bases identical to TRBD2. The CDR3 spans 14 residues. With V trimmed by 10 bases and J by 2 bases, 7 bases remained unmatched. Germline CDR1 is MNHNY and CDR2 is SVGAGI (reference sequence).

This clonotype was counted only a few times. The genes are TRBV30 and TRBJ1-3; D unresolved. This CDR3 is built from 12 residues. Germline V lookup: CDR1 GTSNPN, CDR2 SVGIG (reference sequence). The V gene lost 5 bases and the J gene lost 2 bases, with 7 bases spanning the gap. The CDR3 nucleotides read TGTGCCTGGGGTAGAACTGGAAACACCATATATTTT. Protein product: CAWGRTGNTIYF.

Only a few counts were recorded for this clonotype. This chain links TRBV7-2 with TRBJ1-1, with D possibly matching TRBD1 (5 bases). This CDR3 spans 12 amino acids. Germline CDR1 reads SGHTA; CDR2 reads FQGNSA. Trimming pared 5 bases from V and 10 bases from J, leaving 14 bases between. The CDR3 region is CASSVLGGGAFF. In nucleotides, the CDR3 is TGTGCCAGCAGCGTCCTCGGGGGGGGAGCTTTCTTT.